The 28 T cell receptor beta chains reported below all come from one sample, sequenced in a study of T cell responses to AZD1222 COVID-19 vaccine. Repertoires were generated with immunoSEQ multiplex PCR, while TCRdb's copy carries only in-frame clones and drops some. The sample includes over 100,000 clones, roughly 86% seen only once; the top ten take around 5%. Sequenced here: peripheral blood, sampled on day 0 of AZD1222 vaccination. These receptors all come from an adult in good health.

J is TRBJ1-2 and V is TRBV7-2; a possible D gene is TRBD1 (5 bases). Trimming stripped 5 bases from V and 0 bases from J, with 13 bases between. The CDR3 loop spans 15 amino acids. Germline CDR1 SGHTA, CDR2 FQGNSA. CDR3: CASSQGWGSNYGYTF. Here the CDR3 DNA reads TGTGCCAGCAGCCAGGGTTGGGGGTCTAACTATGGCTACACCTTC.

The chain combines TRBV19 with TRBJ1-2; 9 bases are shared with TRBD1. Germline values: CDR1 LNHDA, CDR2 SQIVND (reference sequence). This CDR3 has 14 amino acids. V was clipped by 4 bases and J by 8 bases; unmatched bases: 8. CDR3 bases: TGTGCCAGTAGTACCCGGGACAGGGACAAGGGCTACACCTTC. This encodes CASSTRDRDKGYTF.

V gene TRBV7-2 combines with J gene TRBJ1-6; D not certain. The CDR3 is 13 amino acids. The V end lost 2 bases, the J end lost 4 bases, and 3 bases lay between the germline ends. Germline loops: CDR1 SGHTA, CDR2 FQGNSA. CDR3 bases: TGTGCCAGCAGCTTAAGTTATAATTCACCCCTCCACTTT. Encoded protein: CASSLSYNSPLHF.

This rearrangement joins TRBV14 to TRBJ2-7, with 7 positions matching TRBD2. The germline V gene encodes CDR1 SGHDN and CDR2 FVKESK. V trimming: 0 bases; J trimming: 6 bases; junction bases outside the gene matches: 2. CDR3 length: 13 residues. The DNA for the CDR3 is TGTGCCAGCAGCCAAGAACTAGCGAGCGAGCAGTACTTC. It specifies CASSQELASEQYF.

The chain recombines TRBV3-1 (or the pseudogene TRBV3-2) with TRBJ1-6, with 7 nucleotides matching TRBD1. This CDR3 has 17 residues. J lost 10 bases, V lost 1 base, and 13 bases had no gene match. CDR1 LGHDT and CDR2 YNNKEL come from the germline V gene (reference sequence). The CDR3 bases are TGTGCCAGCAGCCAAGGCGTAGGCAGGGGGGCCTTGTCACCCCTCCACTTT. It translates to CASSQGVGRGALSPLHF.

The chain recombines TRBV11-2 with TRBJ1-1; TRBD1 matches at 9 bases. After removal of 6 bases from V and 7 bases from J, the junction contained 12 bases not matched to a gene. Per the germline V gene, CDR1 is SGHAT and CDR2 is FQNNGV. The CDR3 loop spans 15 amino acids. CDR3 loop: CASSTGTGYYGEAFF. DNA of the CDR3: TGTGCCAGCAGTACCGGGACAGGGTATTACGGTGAAGCTTTCTTT.

J is TRBJ1-5 and V is TRBV3-1 (or the pseudogene TRBV3-2); D uncertain. Germline V gene data show CDR1 as LGHDT and CDR2 as YNNKEL (reference sequence). Trimming pared 4 bases from V and 0 bases from J, leaving 7 bases between. The CDR3 totals 14 residues. The CDR3 region is CASSPGFSNQPQHF. CDR3 nucleotide sequence: TGTGCCAGCAGCCCCGGGTTTAGCAATCAGCCCCAGCATTTT.

The rearrangement links TRBV6-5 to TRBJ1-1; D gene ambiguous. The CDR3 totals 11 residues. Germline V gene data show CDR1 as MNHEY and CDR2 as SVGAGI. Deletions cut 10 bases from V and 5 bases from J, with 11 bases between. Here the CDR3 DNA reads TGTGCCACCCTCCGCGGGACTGAAGCTTTCTTT. Translation: CATLRGTEAFF.

The CDR3 bases are TGTGCCAGCAGCTTAGCGGTCCGAAGCACCACTGAAGCTTTCTTT. Translated, it gives CASSLAVRSTTEAFF. V and J are TRBV7-8 and TRBJ1-1; D gene ambiguous. The CDR3 totals 15 residues. The V end lost 0 bases, the J end lost 4 bases, and 12 bases lay between the germline ends. Germline V CDR1 and CDR2: SGHVS, FQNEAQ.

J is TRBJ1-1 and V is TRBV7-2; D ambiguous. Germline V gene sequence: CDR1 SGHTA, CDR2 FQGNSA. This CDR3 spans 12 amino acids. V dropped 1 base and J dropped 5 bases, with 5 bases sitting between them. CDR3 sequence reads: CASSLVRTEAFF. In DNA, the CDR3 is TGTGCCAGCAGCTTAGTGCGGACTGAAGCTTTCTTT.

Notes on this clone: At one end the junction does not follow the germline gene, possibly because of a read error. This chain links TRBV14 with TRBJ1-2; 8 bases match TRBD1. The CDR3 is made up of 16 amino acids. Germline assignment: CDR1 SGHDN and CDR2 FVKESK. DNA for the CDR3: TGTGCCAGCAGCAAGCGGGGGATTCGAGACAGGGGCCTGTTCCTATTC. Residues: CASSKRGIRDRGLFLF.

This clone was seen a few times. This chain joins TRBV7-2 and TRBJ1-5, with 10 bases that match TRBD1. After removal of 5 bases from V and 4 bases from J, the junction contained 5 bases not matched to a gene. This CDR3 spans 15 amino acids. Germline lookup yields CDR1 SGHTA and CDR2 FQGNSA. Here the CDR3 DNA reads TGTGCCAGCAGCGGGAGGACAGGGGGGAATCAGCCCCAGCATTTT. Its protein is CASSGRTGGNQPQHF.

The genes are TRBV29-1 and TRBJ2-1; 7 nucleotides agree with TRBD1. V shed 6 bases and J 5 bases; nucleotides not matched to a gene: 4. Germline V lookup: CDR1 SQVTM, CDR2 ANQGSEA. The CDR3 extends over 12 amino acids. The CDR3 here is CSVMGQNNEQFF. CDR3 coding DNA: TGCAGCGTAATGGGACAGAACAATGAGCAGTTCTTC.

This chain links TRBV28 with TRBJ1-1, with a tentative D call TRBD1 (5 bases). Germline V gives CDR1 MDHEN, CDR2 SYDVKM. V was pared by 2 bases and J by 8 bases, with 15 bases between. This CDR3 spans 14 amino acids. CDR3 protein: CASSLPQGYLEAFF. Here the CDR3 DNA reads TGTGCCAGCAGTTTACCCCAGGGTTACTTAGAAGCTTTCTTT. Based on the CDR3 plus reference TRBV28 and TRBJ1-1, the full variable domain is DVKVTQSSRYLVKRTGEKVFLECVQDMDHENMFWYRQDPGLGLRLIYFSYDVKMKEKGDIPEGYSVSREKKERFSLILESASTNQTSMYLCASSLPQGYLEAFFGQGTRLTVV.

The rearrangement uses TRBV19 and TRBJ1-4; D call uncertain. Germline CDR1 is LNHDA and CDR2 is SQIVND (reference sequence). CDR3 length: 13 residues. Between the trimmed V and J ends, which lost 9 bases and 5 bases, there was a span of 13 bases. CDR3: CASKDGPNEKLFF. CDR3 sequence (DNA): TGTGCCAGCAAAGACGGACCAAATGAAAAACTGTTTTTT. Based on the CDR3 plus reference TRBV19 and TRBJ1-4, the full variable domain is DGGITQSPKYLFRKEGQNVTLSCEQNLNHDAMYWYRQDPGQGLRLIYYSQIVNDFQKGDIAEGYSVSREKKESFPLTVTSAQKNPTAFYLCASKDGPNEKLFFGSGTQLSVL.

This rearrangement joins TRBV5-4 to TRBJ1-1, with a weak D call TRBD1 (6 bases). Per the germline V gene, CDR1 is SGHNT and CDR2 is YYREEE (reference sequence). Trimming removed 0 bases at V and 7 bases at J, with 10 bases between. The CDR3 consists of 13 residues. CDR3 loop: CASSLDRDNEAFF. CDR3 nucleotide sequence: TGTGCCAGCAGCTTGGACAGGGACAATGAAGCTTTCTTT.

The chain joins TRBV6-5 to TRBJ2-1, with D tentatively TRBD1 or TRBD2 (5 bases each). There are 15 residues in the CDR3. V was shortened by 6 bases and J by 2 bases, with 14 bases between the two germline ends. The germline gives CDR1 MNHEY, CDR2 SVGAGI. The CDR3 sequence is CASRARDVTYNEQFF. CDR3 in DNA: TGTGCCAGCAGAGCCCGGGACGTGACCTACAATGAGCAGTTCTTC.

This sequence joins TRBV30 and TRBJ2-6; D is unclear. The CDR3 is 13 residues long. V lost 3 bases and J lost 3, with 6 bases in between. Germline assignment: CDR1 GTSNPN and CDR2 SVGIG (reference sequence). The CDR3 protein is CAWRQLGANVLTF. The CDR3 nucleotides are TGTGCCTGGAGACAGCTTGGGGCCAACGTCCTGACTTTC.

This clone was counted once. The V call is TRBV28, the J call TRBJ2-5; possibly TRBD1 or TRBD2 for D (5 bases each). Per the germline V gene, CDR1 is MDHEN and CDR2 is SYDVKM. Between the trimmed V and J ends, which lost 0 bases and 3 bases, there was a span of 14 bases. There are 16 residues in the CDR3. The CDR3 loop reads CASSLWGGTVKETQYF. The CDR3 nucleotides are TGTGCCAGCAGTTTATGGGGTGGGACGGTAAAAGAGACCCAGTACTTC. Using reference TRBV28 and TRBJ2-5 for the parts outside the CDR3, the full variable domain is DVKVTQSSRYLVKRTGEKVFLECVQDMDHENMFWYRQDPGLGLRLIYFSYDVKMKEKGDIPEGYSVSREKKERFSLILESASTNQTSMYLCASSLWGGTVKETQYFGPGTRLLVL.

This rearrangement joins TRBV2 to TRBJ2-1, with 14 bases lining up with TRBD2. The V gene end was trimmed by 6 bases and the J gene end by 9 bases; junction bases not matched to a gene: 10. The CDR3 runs to 16 residues. CDR1 is SNHLY, CDR2 FYNNEI, per germline. CDR3 bases: TGTGCCAGCAGAGCCCCGGGACTAGCGGGAGTCAGTGAGCAGTTCTTC. Translated: CASRAPGLAGVSEQFF.

The chain carries TRBV29-1 and TRBJ2-7; 9 nucleotides agree with TRBD1. This CDR3 region has 12 residues. Germline V gene sequence: CDR1 SQVTM, CDR2 ANQGSEA. The V segment lost 6 bases and the J segment 3 bases; nucleotides outside the gene matches: 3. CDR3 DNA: TGCAGCGTCTCGGACAGGGGCTACGAGCAGTACTTC. This codes for CSVSDRGYEQYF.

The V gene is TRBV10-1, the J gene TRBJ2-7, with a possible D match to TRBD1 (6 bases). The V end was cut by 0 bases, the J end by 0 bases, with 6 bases between. The CDR3 is 14 amino acids. Per germline, CDR1 WNHNN and CDR2 SYGVQD (reference sequence). The CDR3 is CASSESGGSYEQYF. CDR3 DNA: TGCGCCAGCAGTGAGTCAGGGGGCTCCTACGAGCAGTACTTC.

For this clone: Other DNA sequences in the sample encode the same CDR3. The chain uses TRBV3-1 (or the pseudogene TRBV3-2) and TRBJ1-1, with D hard to call. The CDR3 runs to 14 residues. Germline V lookup: CDR1 LGHDT, CDR2 YNNKEL (reference sequence). Between the trimmed V and J ends, which lost 1 base and 1 base, there was a span of 7 bases. The CDR3 nucleotides are TGTGCCAGCAGCCAAGTGGGTGGGAACACTGAAGCTTTCTTT. Amino acid sequence: CASSQVGGNTEAFF.

The CDR3 region is CASSLQTGIHQPQHF. DNA for the CDR3: TGTGCCAGTAGTCTTCAGACAGGGATTCATCAGCCCCAGCATTTT. This chain uses TRBV19 with TRBJ1-5; 7 positions match TRBD1. The CDR3 totals 15 residues. V dropped 5 bases and J dropped 5; count of bases not matched to a gene: 9. Germline V gives CDR1 LNHDA, CDR2 SQIVND (reference sequence).

J is TRBJ2-5 and V is TRBV6-2 or TRBV6-3, with 8 bases lining up with TRBD2. V gave up 2 bases and J gave up 1 base; unmatched junction bases: 12. The CDR3 extends over 18 amino acids. The germline gives CDR1 MNHEY, CDR2 SVGEGT. The CDR3 region is CASSYPRGSGKLQETQYF. The CDR3 DNA reads as TGTGCCAGCAGTTACCCGAGAGGTAGCGGGAAGCTCCAAGAGACCCAGTACTTC.

The chain is built from TRBV24-1 and TRBJ2-3, with a tentative D call TRBD1 (6 bases). Trimming stripped 0 bases from V and 1 base from J, with 10 bases between. Per germline, CDR1 KGHDR and CDR2 SFDVKD. This CDR3 is built from 16 residues. CDR3 amino acids: CATSDLIRGGTDTQYF. CDR3 sequence (DNA): TGTGCCACCAGTGATTTGATCAGGGGTGGCACAGATACGCAGTATTTT.

The rearrangement uses TRBV30 and TRBJ1-2; TRBD1 is a possible D gene (5 bases). The CDR3 runs to 15 residues. Trimming pared 0 bases from V and 5 bases from J, leaving 16 bases between. In germline, CDR1 is GTSNPN, CDR2 SVGIG (reference sequence). Here the CDR3 DNA reads TGTGCCTGGAGTGTTGGGGGTCTGGCGGATTATGGCTACACCTTC. Protein product: CAWSVGGLADYGYTF.

The rearrangement links TRBV19 to TRBJ1-1; 8 positions match TRBD1. Germline CDR1 LNHDA, CDR2 SQIVND (reference sequence). The CDR3 spans 14 residues. J gave up 4 bases and V 7 bases, and 8 bases lay outside the gene matches. DNA of the CDR3: TGTGCCAGTACCCCGACAGGGGAAGGCACTGAAGCTTTCTTT. Its protein is CASTPTGEGTEAFF.